The 14 T cell receptor beta chains below were found in one sample sequenced in a study of cytomegalovirus exposure and HLA in healthy donors. Data came from immunoSEQ multiplex PCR; TCRdb stores just in-frame clones and leaves some out. The sample gives hundreds of thousands of clones, less than 95% of which show up once; approximately 3.1% is in the top ten. What was sequenced was PBMCs. Every receptor here comes from a woman in her twenties or thirties in good health and CMV-seronegative.

This chain joins TRBV7-9 and TRBJ1-2, with D maybe TRBD1 (6 bases). This CDR3 contains 14 residues. The V end lost 6 bases, the J end lost 0 bases, and 11 bases lay between the germline ends. The germline gives CDR1 SEHNR, CDR2 FQNEAQ (reference sequence). The CDR3 DNA follows: TGTGCCAGCAGTTTGGGACAAACTAACTATGGCTACACCTTC. Amino acids: CASSLGQTNYGYTF.

The genes are TRBV5-4 and TRBJ2-7, with TRBD2 matching 10 bases. V was pared by 6 bases and J by 2 bases, with 5 bases of the junction left unmatched. The CDR3 has 14 amino acids. The germline V gene encodes CDR1 SGHNT and CDR2 YYREEE (reference sequence). For the CDR3, the DNA is TGTGCCAGCAAAGCGGGAGGGGAAACCTACGAGCAGTACTTC. Amino acids: CASKAGGETYEQYF.

The rearrangement links TRBV6-5 to TRBJ1-2; 7 bases are a match to TRBD1. The CDR3 has 15 amino acids. V trimming: 1 base; J trimming: 0 bases; junction bases outside the gene matches: 2. Germline CDR1 MNHEY, CDR2 SVGAGI. In nucleotides, the CDR3 is TGTGCCAGCAGTTACTTGACAGGGTCTAACTATGGCTACACCTTC. Its protein is CASSYLTGSNYGYTF.

The chain uses TRBV27 and TRBJ2-5; the match to TRBD2 covers 14 bases. CDR3 length: 16 amino acids. Germline V CDR1 and CDR2: MNHEY, SMNVEV (reference sequence). Unmatched junction bases numbered 0, after V lost 2 bases and J lost 1 base. The CDR3 here is CASSLGLAGGQETQYF. CDR3 coding DNA: TGTGCCAGCAGTTTAGGACTAGCGGGGGGCCAAGAGACCCAGTACTTC.

This clone appeared a few times. This chain uses TRBV9 with TRBJ2-2, with D hard to call. Germline loops: CDR1 SGDLS, CDR2 YYNGEE. V lost 3 bases and J lost 2, with 2 bases in between. The CDR3 extends over 12 amino acids. Here the CDR3 reads CASSGNTGELFF. CDR3 nucleotide sequence: TGTGCCAGCAGCGGTAACACCGGGGAGCTGTTTTTT.

The chain employs TRBV4-2 and TRBJ2-7; D is unclear. Germline lookup yields CDR1 LGHNA and CDR2 YNFKEQ. The CDR3 runs to 16 residues. Deletions cut 0 bases from V and 3 bases from J, with 15 bases between. The CDR3 nucleotides are TGTGCCAGCAGCCAAGATAGGTCGATTCACCGCTACGAGCAGTACTTC. Its protein is CASSQDRSIHRYEQYF.

The gene calls are TRBV4-3 and TRBJ2-5; a possible D gene is TRBD2 (5 bases). The V gene lost 0 bases and the J gene lost 5 bases, with 13 bases spanning the gap. Germline V lookup: CDR1 LGHNA, CDR2 YSLEER. The CDR3 sequence is 15 residues long. This CDR3 reads CASSQDHDPGETQYF. For the CDR3, the DNA is TGCGCCAGCAGCCAAGATCACGATCCGGGGGAGACCCAGTACTTC.

The chain is built from TRBV19 and TRBJ2-1; 8 positions agree with TRBD2. Germline V CDR1 and CDR2: LNHDA, SQIVND (reference sequence). Unmatched junction bases numbered 9, after V lost 5 bases and J lost 9 bases. The CDR3 runs 14 residues. DNA of the CDR3: TGTGCCAGTAGTCCAGGACTAGCTCCCGGTGAGCAGTTCTTC. This sequence encodes CASSPGLAPGEQFF.

This sequence joins TRBV5-1 and TRBJ2-7; 14 bases are a match to TRBD2. Trimming at V came to 4 bases and at J to 6 bases, leaving 15 bases not matched to a gene. CDR1 is SGHRS, CDR2 YFSETQ, per germline. This CDR3 comprises 18 residues. The DNA for the CDR3 is TGCGCCAGCAGCCTCATCCCCATTCCGGGACTAGCGGGAGTCGAGCAGTACTTC. Residues: CASSLIPIPGLAGVEQYF.

The rearrangement joins TRBV11-3 to TRBJ2-5; 7 bases match TRBD1. Germline trimming cut 5 bases from V and 5 bases from J; bases unmatched to any gene: 8. Germline assignment: CDR1 SGHNT and CDR2 YENEEA. This CDR3 spans 14 amino acids. CDR3 loop: CASSRQGVGETQYF. The DNA for the CDR3 is TGTGCCAGCAGCCGCCAGGGGGTCGGGGAGACCCAGTACTTC. The entire variable domain, with the rest obtained from reference TRBV11-3 and TRBJ2-5, is as follows: EAGVVQSPRYKIIEKKQPVAFWCNPISGHNTLYWYLQNLGQGPELLIRYENEEAVDDSQLPKDRFSAERLKGVDSTLKIQPAELGDSAVYLCASSRQGVGETQYFGPGTRLLVL.

The chain joins TRBV19 to TRBJ2-5; no firm D call. Germline V gives CDR1 LNHDA, CDR2 SQIVND (reference sequence). This CDR3 spans 13 amino acids. Trimming removed 2 bases from V and 6 bases from J, with 10 bases in between. This CDR3 is CASSINLSKTQYF. For the CDR3, the DNA is TGTGCCAGTAGTATAAATTTGTCGAAGACCCAGTACTTC.

The CDR3 coding sequence is TGTGCCAGCAGCTTAATGGGGGACTCCTACGAGCAGTACTTC. Translation: CASSLMGDSYEQYF. This rearrangement joins TRBV7-3 to TRBJ2-7, with D perhaps matching TRBD1 or TRBD2 (5 bases each). Per germline, CDR1 SGHTA and CDR2 FQGTGA. CDR3 length: 14 residues. With 1 base removed from V and 0 bases from J, the gap between germline ends came to 7 bases. Together with reference TRBV7-3 and TRBJ2-7, the CDR3 gives the full variable domain: GAGVSQTPSNKVTEKGKYVELRCDPISGHTALYWYRQSLGQGPEFLIYFQGTGAADDSGLPNDRFFAVRPEGSVSTLKIQRTERGDSAVYLCASSLMGDSYEQYFGPGTRLTVT.

V and J are TRBV28 and TRBJ2-1, with D maybe TRBD2 (6 bases). This CDR3 region has 14 residues. In germline, CDR1 is MDHEN, CDR2 SYDVKM. The V gene lost 6 bases and the J gene lost 4 bases, with 13 bases spanning the gap. CDR3 DNA sequence: TGTGCCAGCAGGTTTAGCGGATCATACAATGAGCAGTTCTTC. Its protein is CASRFSGSYNEQFF.

This clone is a singleton in its sample. V gene TRBV5-1 combines with J gene TRBJ2-7; D unresolved. The CDR3 covers 14 residues. Trimming pared 5 bases from V and 3 bases from J, leaving 15 bases between. From germline, CDR1 is SGHRS and CDR2 YFSETQ. CDR3 sequence: CASRDALQYYEQYF. The CDR3 nucleotides are TGCGCCAGCAGGGACGCTCTACAGTACTACGAGCAGTACTTC.